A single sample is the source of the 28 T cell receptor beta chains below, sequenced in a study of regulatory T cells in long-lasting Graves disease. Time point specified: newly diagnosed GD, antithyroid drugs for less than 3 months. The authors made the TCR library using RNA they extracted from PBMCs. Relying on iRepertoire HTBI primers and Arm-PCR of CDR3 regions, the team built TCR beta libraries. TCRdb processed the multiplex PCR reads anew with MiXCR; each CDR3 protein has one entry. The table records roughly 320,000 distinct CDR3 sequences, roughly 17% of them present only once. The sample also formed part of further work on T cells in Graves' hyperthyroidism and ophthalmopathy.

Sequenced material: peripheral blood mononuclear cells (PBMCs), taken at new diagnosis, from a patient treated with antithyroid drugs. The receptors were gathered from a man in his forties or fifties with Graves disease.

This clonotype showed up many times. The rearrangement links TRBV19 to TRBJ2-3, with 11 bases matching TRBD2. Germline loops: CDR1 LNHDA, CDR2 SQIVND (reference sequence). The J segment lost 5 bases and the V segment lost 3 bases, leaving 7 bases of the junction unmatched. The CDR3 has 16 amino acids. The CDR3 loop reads CASSIIAGGPQDTQYF. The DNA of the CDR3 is TGTGCCAGTAGTATCATAGCGGGGGGGCCTCAAGATACGCAGTATTTT.

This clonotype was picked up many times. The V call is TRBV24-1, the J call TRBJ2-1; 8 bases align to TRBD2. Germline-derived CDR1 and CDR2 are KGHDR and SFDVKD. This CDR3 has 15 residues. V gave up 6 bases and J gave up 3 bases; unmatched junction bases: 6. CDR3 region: CATSRGTSGYNEQFF. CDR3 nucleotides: TGTGCCACCAGTCGTGGAACTAGCGGCTACAATGAGCAGTTCTTC.

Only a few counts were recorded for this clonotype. The CDR3 nucleotides read TGTGCCAGCAGCGTAGGGACAGGGATGATCTACGAGCAGTACTTC. It translates to CASSVGTGMIYEQYF. The chain recombines TRBV9 with TRBJ2-7, with 8 bases lining up with TRBD1. J was trimmed by 3 bases and V by 0 bases; bases with no gene match: 5. Looked up from germline, CDR1 is SGDLS and CDR2 is YYNGEE. This CDR3 contains 15 residues.

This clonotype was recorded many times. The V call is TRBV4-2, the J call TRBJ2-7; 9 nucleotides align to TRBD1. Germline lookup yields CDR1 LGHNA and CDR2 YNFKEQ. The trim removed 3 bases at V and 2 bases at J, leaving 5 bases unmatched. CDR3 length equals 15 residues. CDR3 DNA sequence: TGTGCCAGCAGCCACCGAAGGACAGGGGCCTACGAGCAGTACTTC. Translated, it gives CASSHRRTGAYEQYF.

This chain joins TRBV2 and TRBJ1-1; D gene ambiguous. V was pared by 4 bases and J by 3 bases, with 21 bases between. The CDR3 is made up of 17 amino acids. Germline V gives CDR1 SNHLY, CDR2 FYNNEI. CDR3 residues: CASSVLTPFQEDTEAFF. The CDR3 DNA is TGTGCCAGCAGTGTTTTAACCCCCTTTCAGGAGGACACTGAAGCTTTCTTT.

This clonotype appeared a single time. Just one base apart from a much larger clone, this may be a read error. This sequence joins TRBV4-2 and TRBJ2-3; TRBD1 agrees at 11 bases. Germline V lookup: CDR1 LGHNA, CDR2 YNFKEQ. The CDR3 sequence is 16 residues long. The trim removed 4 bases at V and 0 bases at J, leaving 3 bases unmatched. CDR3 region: CASSPGTGGSTDTQYF. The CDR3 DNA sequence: TGTGCCAGCAGCCCCGGGACAGGGGGGAGCACAGATACGCAGTATTTT.

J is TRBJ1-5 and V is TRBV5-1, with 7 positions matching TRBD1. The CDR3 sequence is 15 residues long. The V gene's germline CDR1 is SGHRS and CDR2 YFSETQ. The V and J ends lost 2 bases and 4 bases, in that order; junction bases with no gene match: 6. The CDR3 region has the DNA TGCGCCAGCAGCTTATCAGGGGGGATGAATCAGCCCCAGCATTTT. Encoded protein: CASSLSGGMNQPQHF.

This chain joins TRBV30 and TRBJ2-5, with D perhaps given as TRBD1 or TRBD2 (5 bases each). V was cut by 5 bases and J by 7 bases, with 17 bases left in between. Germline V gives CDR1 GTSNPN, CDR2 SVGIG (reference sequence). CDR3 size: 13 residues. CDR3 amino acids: CAWERGPRGTQYF. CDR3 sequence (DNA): TGTGCCTGGGAAAGGGGACCCCGGGGGACCCAGTACTTC.

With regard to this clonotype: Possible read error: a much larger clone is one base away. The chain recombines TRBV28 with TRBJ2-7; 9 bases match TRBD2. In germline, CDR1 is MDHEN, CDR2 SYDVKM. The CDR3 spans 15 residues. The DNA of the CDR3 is TGTGCCAGCAGCCGCGGGGGGGGCAGCTCCTACGGGCAGTACTTC. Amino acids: CASSRGGGSSYGQYF.

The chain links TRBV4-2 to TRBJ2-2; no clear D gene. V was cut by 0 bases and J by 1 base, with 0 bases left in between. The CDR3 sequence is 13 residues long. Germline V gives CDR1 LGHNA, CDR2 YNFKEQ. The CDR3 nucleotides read TGTGCCAGCAGCCAAGAGAACACCGGGGAGCTGTTTTTT. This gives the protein CASSQENTGELFF.

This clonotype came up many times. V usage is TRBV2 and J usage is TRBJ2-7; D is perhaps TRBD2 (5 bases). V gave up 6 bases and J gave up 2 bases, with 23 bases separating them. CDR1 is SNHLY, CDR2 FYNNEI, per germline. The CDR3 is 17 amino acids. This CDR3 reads CASRKSLREGNTYEQYF. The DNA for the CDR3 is TGTGCCAGCAGAAAGTCTCTGAGAGAGGGTAATACCTACGAGCAGTACTTC.

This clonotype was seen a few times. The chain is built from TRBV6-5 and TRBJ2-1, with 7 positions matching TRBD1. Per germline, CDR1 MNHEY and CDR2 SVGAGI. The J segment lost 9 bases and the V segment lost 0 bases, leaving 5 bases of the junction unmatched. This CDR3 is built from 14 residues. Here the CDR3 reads CASSYSGTVGEQFF. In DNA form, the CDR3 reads TGTGCCAGCAGTTACTCCGGGACAGTGGGTGAGCAGTTCTTC.

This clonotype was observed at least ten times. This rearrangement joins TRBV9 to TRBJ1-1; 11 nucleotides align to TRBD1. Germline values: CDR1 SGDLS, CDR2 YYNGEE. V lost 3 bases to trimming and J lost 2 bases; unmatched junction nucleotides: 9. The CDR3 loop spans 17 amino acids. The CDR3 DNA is TGTGCCAGCAGCGCTGGGACAGGGGGAGGTGGCAACACTGAAGCTTTCTTT. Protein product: CASSAGTGGGGNTEAFF.

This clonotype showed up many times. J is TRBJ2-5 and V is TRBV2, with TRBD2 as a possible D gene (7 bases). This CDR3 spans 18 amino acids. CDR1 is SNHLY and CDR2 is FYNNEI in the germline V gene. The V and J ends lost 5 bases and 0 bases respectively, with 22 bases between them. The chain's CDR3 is CASSKGGGLSLYQETQYF. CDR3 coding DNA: TGTGCCAGCAGTAAGGGGGGGGGGTTGAGCTTGTACCAAGAGACCCAGTACTTC.

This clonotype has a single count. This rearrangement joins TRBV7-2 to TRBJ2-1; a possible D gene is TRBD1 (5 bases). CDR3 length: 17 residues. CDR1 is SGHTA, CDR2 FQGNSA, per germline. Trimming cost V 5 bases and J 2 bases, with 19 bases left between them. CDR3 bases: TGTGCCAGCAGCCCTTGGGGCTATCAAGGACCCTACAATGAGCAGTTCTTC. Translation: CASSPWGYQGPYNEQFF.

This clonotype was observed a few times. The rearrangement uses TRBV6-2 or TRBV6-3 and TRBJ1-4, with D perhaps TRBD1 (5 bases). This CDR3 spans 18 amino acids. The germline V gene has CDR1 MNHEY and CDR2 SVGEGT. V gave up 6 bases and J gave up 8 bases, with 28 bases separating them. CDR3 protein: CASSITRFLGQSREKLFF. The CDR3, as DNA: TGTGCCAGCAGCATCACTAGATTTCTGGGGCAGTCGAGGGAAAAACTGTTTTTT.

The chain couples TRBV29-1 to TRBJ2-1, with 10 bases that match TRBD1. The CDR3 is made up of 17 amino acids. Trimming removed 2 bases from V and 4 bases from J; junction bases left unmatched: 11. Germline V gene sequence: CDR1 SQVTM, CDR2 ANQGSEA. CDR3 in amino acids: CSVELVPGQGTYNEQFF. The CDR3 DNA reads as TGCAGCGTTGAACTGGTTCCGGGACAGGGGACTTACAATGAGCAGTTCTTC.

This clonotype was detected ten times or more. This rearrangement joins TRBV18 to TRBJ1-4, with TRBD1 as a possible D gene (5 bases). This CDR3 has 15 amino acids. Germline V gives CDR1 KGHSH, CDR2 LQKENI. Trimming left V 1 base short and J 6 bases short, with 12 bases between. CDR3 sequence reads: CASSPQRGVDEKLFF. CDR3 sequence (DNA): TGTGCCAGCTCACCACAGCGAGGGGTCGATGAAAAACTGTTTTTT.

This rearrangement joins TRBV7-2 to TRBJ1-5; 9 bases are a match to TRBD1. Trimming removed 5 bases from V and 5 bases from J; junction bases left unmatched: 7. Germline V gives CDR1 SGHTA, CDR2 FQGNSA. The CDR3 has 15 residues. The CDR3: CASSKIGTGHQPQHF. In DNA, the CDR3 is TGTGCCAGCAGCAAGATCGGGACAGGGCATCAGCCCCAGCATTTT.

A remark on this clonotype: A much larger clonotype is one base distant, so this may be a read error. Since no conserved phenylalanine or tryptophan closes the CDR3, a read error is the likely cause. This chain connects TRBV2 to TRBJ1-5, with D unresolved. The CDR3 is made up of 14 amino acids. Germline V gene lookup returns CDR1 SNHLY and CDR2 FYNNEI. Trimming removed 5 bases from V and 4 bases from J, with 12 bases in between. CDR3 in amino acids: CASSPDGKNQPQHS. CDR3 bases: TGTGCCAGCAGTCCGGACGGCAAAAATCAGCCCCAGCATTCT.

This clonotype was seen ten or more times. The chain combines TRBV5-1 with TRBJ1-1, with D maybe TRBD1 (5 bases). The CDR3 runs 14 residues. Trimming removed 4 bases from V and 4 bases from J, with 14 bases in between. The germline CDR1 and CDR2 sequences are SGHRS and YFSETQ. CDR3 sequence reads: CASSPREGTTEAFF. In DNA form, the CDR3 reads TGCGCCAGCAGCCCACGAGAGGGGACCACTGAAGCTTTCTTT.

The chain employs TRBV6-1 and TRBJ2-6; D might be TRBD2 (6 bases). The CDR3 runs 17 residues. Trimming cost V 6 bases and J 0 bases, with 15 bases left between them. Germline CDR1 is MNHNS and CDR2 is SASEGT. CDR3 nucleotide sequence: TGTGCCAGCAGCCCTCAGTGGGGGGTCTCTGGGGCCAACGTCCTGACTTTC. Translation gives CASSPQWGVSGANVLTF.

CDR3 region: CATSDHPGQGSDEQFF. The CDR3 nucleotides read TGTGCCACCAGTGATCATCCGGGACAGGGGTCGGATGAGCAGTTCTTC. V and J are TRBV24-1 and TRBJ2-1; the match to TRBD1 covers 10 bases. Trimming at V came to 3 bases and at J to 8 bases, leaving 9 bases not matched to a gene. Germline V gene data show CDR1 as KGHDR and CDR2 as SFDVKD. The CDR3 is 16 residues long.

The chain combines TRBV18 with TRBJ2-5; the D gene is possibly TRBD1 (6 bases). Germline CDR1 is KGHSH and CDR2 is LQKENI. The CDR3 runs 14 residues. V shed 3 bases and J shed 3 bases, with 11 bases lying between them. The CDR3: CASSPEGGKETQYF. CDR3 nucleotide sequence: TGTGCCAGCTCACCGGAAGGGGGAAAAGAGACCCAGTACTTC.

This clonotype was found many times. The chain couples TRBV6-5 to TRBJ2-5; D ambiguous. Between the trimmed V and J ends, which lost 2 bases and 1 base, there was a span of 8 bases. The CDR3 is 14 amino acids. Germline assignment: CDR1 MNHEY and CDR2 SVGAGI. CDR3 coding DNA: TGTGCCAGCAGTTACCGGTGGCTCCAAGAGACCCAGTACTTC. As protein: CASSYRWLQETQYF.

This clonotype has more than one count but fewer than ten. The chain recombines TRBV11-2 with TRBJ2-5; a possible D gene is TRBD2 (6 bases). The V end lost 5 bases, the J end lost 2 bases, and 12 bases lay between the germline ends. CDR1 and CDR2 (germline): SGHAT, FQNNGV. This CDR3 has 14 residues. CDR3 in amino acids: CASSPEGPQETQYF. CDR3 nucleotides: TGTGCCAGCAGCCCGGAGGGACCACAAGAGACCCAGTACTTC.

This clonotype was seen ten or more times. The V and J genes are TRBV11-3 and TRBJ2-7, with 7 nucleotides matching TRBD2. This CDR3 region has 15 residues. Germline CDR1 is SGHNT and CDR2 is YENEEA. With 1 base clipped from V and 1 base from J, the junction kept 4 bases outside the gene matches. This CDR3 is CASSLVGRGSYEQYF. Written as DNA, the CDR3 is TGTGCCAGCAGCTTAGTGGGGAGGGGTTCCTACGAGCAGTACTTC.

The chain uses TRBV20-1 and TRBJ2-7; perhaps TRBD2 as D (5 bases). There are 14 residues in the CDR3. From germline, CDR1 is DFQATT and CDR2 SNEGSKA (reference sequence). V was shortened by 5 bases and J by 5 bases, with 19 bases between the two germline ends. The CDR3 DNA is TGCAGTGCTCGAGGAGGACGATCGGGCCACGAGCAGTACTTC. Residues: CSARGGRSGHEQYF.